This note documents a single T cell receptor (beta chain) sequence. Its antigen is still unknown. Quantitative 5'-RACE was performed with molecular barcodes, and it yielded the TCR beta libraries. TCRdb reanalysed the 5' RACE reads using MiXCR and keeps one entry per CDR3 protein. The sample holds 350,000 to 400,000 distinct CDR3 sequences, 20% to 25% seen once. There are 13 residues in the CDR3. V was clipped by 6 bases and J by 4 bases, with 12 bases between them. This specimen comes from a study of CD8 T cells in ankylosing spondylitis. Study results and caveats: Significant enrichment of disease-linked clones was reportedly seen in matched ankylosing spondylitis synovial fluid. Blood from ankylosing spondylitis patients appeared to carry a characteristic roughly 8-variant TCR beta motif. Previous work reported some of these motif variants in the synovial fluid and blood of reactive arthritis.

The chain has TRBV12-3 or TRBV12-4 and TRBJ1-2, with unresolved D. The material sequenced was blood, either unsorted or a sorted T cell fraction (not recorded which). The clonotype was recovered from a male donor with ankylosing spondylitis or in good health (not recorded which). The DNA of the CDR3 is TGTGCCAGCAGCCCGACGGCTGGCTATGGCTACACCTTC. It encodes CASSPTAGYGYTF.